This T cell receptor beta chain was recovered during a study of T-cell reconstitution after alpha-beta-depleted transplantation in children. Remarks on this clonotype: Its antigen remains unknown.

With 5 bases removed from V and 0 bases from J, the gap between germline ends came to 11 bases. This CDR3 is built from 15 residues. The germline V gene has CDR1 MDHEN and CDR2 SYDVKM. Unique molecular identifiers were incorporated into the prepared TCRbeta library. TCRdb reanalysed the PCR reads using MiXCR and keeps one entry per CDR3 protein. This sample has approximately 500,000 distinct CDR3 sequences, with about 11% found just once. Findings and caveats of the study: Several patients had high TCRbeta diversity at day 60; it came from surviving recipient T cells and thymic progenitors. The origin of alpha-beta T cells about two months after transplant was reportedly several hundred expanded graft clones. Newly produced T cells mostly provided counts and TCRbeta diversity after one year, as hyperexpanded clones declined.

V usage is TRBV28 and J usage is TRBJ2-1; D is perhaps TRBD2 (5 bases). The clonotype was recovered from a child aged 2-15 years with inherited bone marrow failure, due to receive a stem cell transplant. Source: PBMCs, taken before TCRalphabeta/CD19-depleted stem cell transplant. The CDR3 DNA is TGTGCCAGCAGTCGGGGTTGGAGCTCCTACAATGAGCAGTTCTTC. Its protein is CASSRGWSSYNEQFF. The full variable domain, in which reference TRBV28 and TRBJ2-1 provide the parts outside the CDR3, is DVKVTQSSRYLVKRTGEKVFLECVQDMDHENMFWYRQDPGLGLRLIYFSYDVKMKEKGDIPEGYSVSREKKERFSLILESASTNQTSMYLCASSRGWSSYNEQFFGPGTRLTVL.